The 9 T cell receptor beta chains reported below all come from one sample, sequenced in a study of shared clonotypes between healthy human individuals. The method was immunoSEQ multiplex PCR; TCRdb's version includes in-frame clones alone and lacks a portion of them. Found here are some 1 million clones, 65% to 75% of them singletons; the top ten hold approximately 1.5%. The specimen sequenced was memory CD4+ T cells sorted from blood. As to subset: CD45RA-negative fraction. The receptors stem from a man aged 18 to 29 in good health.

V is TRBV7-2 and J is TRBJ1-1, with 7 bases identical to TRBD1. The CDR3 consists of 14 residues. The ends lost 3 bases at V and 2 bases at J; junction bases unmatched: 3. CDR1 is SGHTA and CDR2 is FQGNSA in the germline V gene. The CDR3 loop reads CASSFRQGNTEAFF. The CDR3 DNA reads TGTGCCAGCAGCTTTCGACAGGGAAACACTGAAGCTTTCTTT.

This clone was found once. The CDR3 DNA sequence: TGTGCCAGCAGGAGGGACAGGGAAGCTTTCTTT. It encodes CASRRDREAFF. The chain links TRBV2 to TRBJ1-1, with 8 bases identical to TRBD1. Germline V lookup: CDR1 SNHLY, CDR2 FYNNEI. The CDR3 length is 11 residues. The J segment lost 8 bases and the V segment lost 6 bases, leaving 2 bases of the junction unmatched.

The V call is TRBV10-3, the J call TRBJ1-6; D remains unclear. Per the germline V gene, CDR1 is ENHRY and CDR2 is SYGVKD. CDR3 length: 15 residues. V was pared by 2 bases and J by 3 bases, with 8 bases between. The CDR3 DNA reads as TGTGCCATCAGTGAGGGAGAGGGCTATAATTCACCCCTCCACTTT. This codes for CAISEGEGYNSPLHF.

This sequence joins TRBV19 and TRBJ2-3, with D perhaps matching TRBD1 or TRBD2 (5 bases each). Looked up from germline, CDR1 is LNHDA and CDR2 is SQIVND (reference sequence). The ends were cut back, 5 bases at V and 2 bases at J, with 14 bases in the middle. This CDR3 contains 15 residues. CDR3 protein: CASSQYVGTTDTQYF. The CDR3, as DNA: TGTGCCAGTAGTCAGTATGTGGGGACCACAGATACGCAGTATTTT.

The DNA of the CDR3 is TGTGCCAGCAGCTTCAACTTCAACAGTGGACCGGAGCAGTTCTTC. Its translation is CASSFNFNSGPEQFF. The V call is TRBV11-2, the J call TRBJ2-1; D gene ambiguous. The germline V gene has CDR1 SGHAT and CDR2 FQNNGV. V lost 3 bases to trimming and J lost 10 bases, with 19 bases between them. The CDR3 contains 15 residues.

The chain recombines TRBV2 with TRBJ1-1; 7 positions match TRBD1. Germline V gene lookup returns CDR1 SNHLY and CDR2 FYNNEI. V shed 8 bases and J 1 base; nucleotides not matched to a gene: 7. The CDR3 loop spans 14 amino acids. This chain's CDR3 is CASRNRGQNTEAFF. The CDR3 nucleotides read TGTGCCAGCCGAAACAGGGGACAGAACACTGAAGCTTTCTTT.

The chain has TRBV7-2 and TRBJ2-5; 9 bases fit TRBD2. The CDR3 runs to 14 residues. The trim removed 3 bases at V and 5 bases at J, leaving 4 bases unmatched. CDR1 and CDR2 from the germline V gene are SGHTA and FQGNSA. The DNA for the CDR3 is TGTGCCAGCAGCTTGAGCGGGGGGAGGGAGACCCAGTACTTC. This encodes CASSLSGGRETQYF.

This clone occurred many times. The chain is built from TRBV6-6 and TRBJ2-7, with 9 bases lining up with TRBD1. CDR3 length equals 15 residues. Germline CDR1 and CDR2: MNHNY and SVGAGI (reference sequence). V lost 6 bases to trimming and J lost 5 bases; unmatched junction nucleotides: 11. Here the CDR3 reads CASSQAGQGRNEQYF. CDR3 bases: TGTGCCAGCAGCCAAGCAGGACAGGGGAGGAACGAGCAGTACTTC.

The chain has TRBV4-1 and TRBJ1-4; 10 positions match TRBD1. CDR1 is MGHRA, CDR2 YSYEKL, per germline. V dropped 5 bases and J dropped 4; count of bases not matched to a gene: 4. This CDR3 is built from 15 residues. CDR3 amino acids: CASSEGTGVNEKLFF. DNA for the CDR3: TGCGCCAGCAGCGAGGGGACAGGGGTTAATGAAAAACTGTTTTTT.